These 9 T cell receptor beta chains originate from one sample sequenced in a study of post-analysis software for immune sequencing data. Libraries were made from TCR beta cDNA, and they carried unique molecular identifiers. TCRdb reprocessed the PCR reads with MiXCR, giving one entry per CDR3 protein. The table lists 820,000 or so distinct CDR3 sequences, approximately 50% of them singletons, with approximately 4.5% in the top ten. Findings and limits, study-wide: Roughly 5 TRBV segments (TRBV5-6, TRBV5-1 and TRBV20-1 among them) occurred more frequently in patients than in controls.

Antigens of these TCRs are unknown. Sequenced input: blood. These receptors were obtained from a girl aged 10 to 17 with multiple sclerosis.

The table lists this clonotype with a few counts. The chain is built from TRBV5-1 and TRBJ2-5, with 9 bases aligning to TRBD2. The CDR3 extends over 14 amino acids. Germline V CDR1 and CDR2: SGHRS, YFSETQ. Trimming took 3 bases from V and 5 from J; bases not matched to a gene: 5. The CDR3 region has the DNA TGCGCCAGCAGCTCTAGCGGGATCCGGGAGACCCAGTACTTC. Protein product: CASSSSGIRETQYF.

The chain joins TRBV29-1 to TRBJ1-2; no definite D call. Germline V gene data show CDR1 as SQVTM and CDR2 as ANQGSEA. The V and J ends lost 6 bases and 9 bases respectively, with 14 bases between them. This CDR3 has 11 residues. The CDR3 DNA reads as TGCAGCGTGATAAATCTGGGGAGCTACACCTTC. It is translated as CSVINLGSYTF.

V gene TRBV5-1 combines with J gene TRBJ2-5, with TRBD2 matching over 11 bases. J gave up 0 bases and V 0 bases, and 4 bases lay outside the gene matches. Germline-derived CDR1 and CDR2 are SGHRS and YFSETQ. CDR3 length equals 17 residues. Here the CDR3 reads CASSLGWGLADQETQYF. In DNA, the CDR3 is TGCGCCAGCAGCTTGGGGTGGGGACTAGCGGACCAAGAGACCCAGTACTTC.

This sequence joins TRBV13 and TRBJ2-3; TRBD2 agrees at 14 bases. V dropped 5 bases and J dropped 3; count of bases not matched to a gene: 4. The CDR3 covers 16 residues. The germline gives CDR1 PRHDT, CDR2 FYEKMQ (reference sequence). CDR3 nucleotide sequence: TGTGCCAGCAGCCTATGGACTAGCGGGAGGACAGATACGCAGTATTTT. Translating it yields CASSLWTSGRTDTQYF. Filled out from reference TRBV13 and TRBJ2-3, the complete variable domain reads AAGVIQSPRHLIKEKRETATLKCYPIPRHDTVYWYQQGPGQDPQFLISFYEKMQSDKGSIPDRFSAQQFSDYHSELNMSSLELGDSALYFCASSLWTSGRTDTQYFGPGTRLTVL.

Comments on this clonotype: A much larger clone is a single base away; this may be a read error. The rearrangement uses TRBV9 and TRBJ2-5; 9 positions agree with TRBD1. Judging by the DNA end, TRBJ2-7 fits better; the J call may be wrong. This CDR3 has 14 amino acids. Germline CDR1 reads SGDLS; CDR2 reads YYNGEE. In nucleotides, the CDR3 is TGTGCCGGCAGCATCATGGGACAGGGCAGCGAGCAGTACTTC. It yields the protein CAGSIMGQGSEQYF.

V usage is TRBV20-1 and J usage is TRBJ2-5; 9 bases are shared with TRBD1. The J segment lost 5 bases and the V segment lost 6 bases, leaving 10 bases of the junction unmatched. CDR1 is DFQATT and CDR2 is SNEGSKA in the germline V gene (reference sequence). This CDR3 spans 14 amino acids. The CDR3 sequence: CSAQETGGSETQYF. Here the CDR3 DNA reads TGCAGTGCGCAAGAAACAGGGGGCAGTGAGACCCAGTACTTC.

The chain is built from TRBV10-3 and TRBJ1-1, with D hard to call. This CDR3 has 13 residues. Between the trimmed V and J ends, which lost 8 bases and 5 bases, there was a span of 15 bases. The V gene's germline CDR1 is ENHRY and CDR2 SYGVKD. The CDR3 sequence: CAISWSLGTEAFF. CDR3 in DNA: TGTGCCATCTCCTGGTCTTTGGGGACTGAAGCTTTCTTT.

The genes are TRBV12-3 or TRBV12-4 and TRBJ2-7, with TRBD1 matching 7 bases. The CDR3 contains 14 residues. Trimming removed 4 bases from V and 4 bases from J; junction bases left unmatched: 7. CDR3 protein: CASSSRTGPYEQYF. For the CDR3, the DNA is TGTGCCAGCAGTTCCAGGACAGGCCCTTACGAGCAGTACTTC.

This clonotype was recorded a few times. This chain joins TRBV10-3 and TRBJ2-7, with a tentative D call TRBD2 (5 bases). CDR3 length: 14 amino acids. V lost 3 bases and J 0 bases, leaving 9 bases between the germline ends. Germline CDR1 and CDR2: ENHRY and SYGVKD. The CDR3 sequence: CAISEKGSSYEQYF. The CDR3 DNA sequence: TGTGCCATCAGTGAAAAAGGGAGCTCCTACGAGCAGTACTTC.